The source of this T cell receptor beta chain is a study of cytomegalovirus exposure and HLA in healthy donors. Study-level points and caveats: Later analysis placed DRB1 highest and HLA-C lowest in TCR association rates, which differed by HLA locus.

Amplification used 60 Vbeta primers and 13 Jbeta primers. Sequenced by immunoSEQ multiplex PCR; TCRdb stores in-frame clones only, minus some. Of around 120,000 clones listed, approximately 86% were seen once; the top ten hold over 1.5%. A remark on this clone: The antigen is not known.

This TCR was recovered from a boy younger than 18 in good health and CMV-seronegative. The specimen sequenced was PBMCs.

The CDR3 DNA sequence: TGTGCCAGCAGCTTTCTGGGCTTCGCCTACGAGCAGTACTTC. Translating gives CASSFLGFAYEQYF. The gene calls are TRBV11-1 and TRBJ2-7; D ambiguous. Germline CDR1 SGHAT, CDR2 FQDESV (reference sequence). Between the trimmed V and J ends, which lost 3 bases and 2 bases, there was a span of 11 bases. The CDR3 spans 14 residues. Filled out from reference TRBV11-1 and TRBJ2-7, the complete variable domain reads EAEVAQSPRYKITEKSQAVAFWCDPISGHATLYWYRQILGQGPELLVQFQDESVVDDSQLPKDRFSAERLKGVDSTLKIQPAELGDSAMYLCASSFLGFAYEQYFGPGTRLTVT.